This passage covers 7 T cell receptor beta chains from one sample sequenced in a study of T cells in localized non-small cell lung cancer. The protocol was immunoSEQ multiplex PCR, while the TCRdb copy is restricted to in-frame clones and leaves out a portion. The sample includes under 35,000 clones, under 95% seen only once; the top ten take approximately 30%. The starting material was peripheral blood, obtained before any cancer treatment. The receptor source for this set is a female donor older than 55 with stage I lung adenocarcinoma.

This clone was recorded once. The chain recombines TRBV12-5 with TRBJ1-1, with 7 nucleotides matching TRBD1. The V gene end was trimmed by 4 bases and the J gene end by 11 bases; junction bases not matched to a gene: 7. The CDR3 is made up of 12 amino acids. The germline V gene encodes CDR1 LGHNT and CDR2 FRNRAP. CDR3: CASGWAGQTAFF. In DNA, the CDR3 is TGTGCTAGTGGTTGGGCGGGACAGACGGCTTTCTTT.

This chain connects TRBV6-5 to TRBJ1-1; D not resolved. Germline lookup yields CDR1 MNHEY and CDR2 SVGAGI. V gave up 2 bases and J gave up 3 bases, with 16 bases separating them. The CDR3 contains 16 residues. CDR3: CASSYDRAKMDTEAFF. The CDR3 nucleotides read TGTGCCAGCAGTTACGATAGGGCCAAGATGGACACTGAAGCTTTCTTT.

The CDR3 reads CASSWLAGGSSYEQYF. The CDR3 nucleotides are TGTGCCAGCAGTTGGCTAGCGGGAGGGAGCTCCTACGAGCAGTACTTC. The V call is TRBV6-6, the J call TRBJ2-7, with 12 bases identical to TRBD2. The germline V gene encodes CDR1 MNHNY and CDR2 SVGAGI (reference sequence). The CDR3 spans 16 residues. V lost 4 bases to trimming and J lost 0 bases; unmatched junction nucleotides: 4.

The rearrangement uses TRBV5-1 and TRBJ2-3; unclear D gene. V lost 0 bases, J lost 2 bases, and 13 bases lay in between. Germline lookup yields CDR1 SGHRS and CDR2 YFSETQ. CDR3 length: 16 amino acids. The CDR3 loop reads CASSLGVQRATDTQYF. The DNA of the CDR3 is TGCGCCAGCAGCTTGGGTGTACAACGGGCCACAGATACGCAGTATTTT.

This clone came up a few times. The rearrangement uses TRBV28 and TRBJ1-4; 9 nucleotides line up with TRBD1. Unmatched junction bases numbered 3, after V lost 5 bases and J lost 8 bases. This CDR3 region has 13 residues. In germline, CDR1 is MDHEN, CDR2 SYDVKM. The CDR3 DNA sequence: TGTGCCAGCAGTGGGACAGGGCTCGAAAAACTGTTTTTT. It encodes CASSGTGLEKLFF.

In its sample, this clone was seen once. The rearrangement joins TRBV5-4 to TRBJ1-1; 7 positions agree with TRBD1. Germline V gene lookup returns CDR1 SGHNT and CDR2 YYREEE (reference sequence). The CDR3 length is 15 residues. V lost 4 bases and J lost 1; bases outside the gene matches: 7. The CDR3 nucleotides read TGTGCCAGCAGCGAACCGGGACAGCGGAACACTGAAGCTTTCTTT. This sequence encodes CASSEPGQRNTEAFF. Based on the CDR3 plus reference TRBV5-4 and TRBJ1-1, the full variable domain is ETGVTQSPTHLIKTRGQQVTLRCSSQSGHNTVSWYQQALGQGPQFIFQYYREEENGRGNFPPRFSGLQFPNYSSELNVNALELDDSALYLCASSEPGQRNTEAFFGQGTRLTVV.

The J gene is TRBJ2-7, the V gene TRBV5-6, with 8 bases aligning to TRBD1. Germline CDR1 is SGHDT and CDR2 is YYEEEE. The CDR3 runs 15 residues. Unmatched junction bases numbered 6, after V lost 4 bases and J lost 0 bases. The CDR3 nucleotides are TGTGCCAGCAGCGGCCGGGACAGGTCCTCCTACGAGCAGTACTTC. This translates into CASSGRDRSSYEQYF.